This entry describes one T cell receptor (beta chain). PBMCs that had been cryopreserved were the source of 1.5 to 2.5 micrograms of genomic DNA for TCR beta libraries. TCRdb keeps only in-frame clones here, not all; method: immunoSEQ multiplex PCR. This sample yields roughly 200,000 clones, of which just under 80% are seen a single time; around 10% belongs to the top ten. This entry belongs to a study of cytotoxic CD8 clonotypes in ibrutinib-treated CLL. The germline V and J ends were trimmed by 5 bases and 9 bases, with 16 bases remaining between them. Germline values: CDR1 SEHNR, CDR2 FQNEAQ (reference sequence). The CDR3 is 13 amino acids.

The source material was PBMCs, sampled after 12 months of ibrutinib treatment. The sequence was collected from a human donor with chronic lymphocytic leukemia. The chain recombines TRBV7-9 with TRBJ1-2, with TRBD1 as a possible D gene (5 bases). CDR3 residues: CASSMGTSGSYTF. As DNA, the CDR3 is TGTGCCAGCAGCATGGGGACGTCGGGTAGCTACACCTTC.